This T cell receptor beta chain was documented in a study of OX40 agonist ivuxolimab in advanced cancers. Turning to the study itself: Enrollees could have had prior anti-PD-1, anti-PD-L1 or anti-CTLA-4 therapy, which approximately 40% had received.

Sequencing was performed with immunoSEQ multiplex PCR; in TCRdb, only in-frame clones are kept and a portion is missing. The sample has fewer than 65,000 clones; about four fifths are singletons. Sampled blood was obtained at baseline, cycle 4 day 1, and cycle 7 day 1. Per germline, CDR1 SNHLY and CDR2 FYNNEI. The V and J ends lost 0 bases and 0 bases respectively, with 11 bases between them. The CDR3 totals 16 residues. This sample comprised CD4+ or CD8+ T cells sorted from blood, obtained in a trial of the OX40 agonist ivuxolimab. The sequence was collected from an adult with an advanced solid tumor such as melanoma, head and neck, liver or kidney cancer. This sequence joins TRBV2 and TRBJ1-1, with TRBD1 as a possible D gene (5 bases). The CDR3, as DNA: TGTGCCAGCAGTGAAGCATGGGGGAGTTTGAACACTGAAGCTTTCTTT. Its translation: CASSEAWGSLNTEAFF.